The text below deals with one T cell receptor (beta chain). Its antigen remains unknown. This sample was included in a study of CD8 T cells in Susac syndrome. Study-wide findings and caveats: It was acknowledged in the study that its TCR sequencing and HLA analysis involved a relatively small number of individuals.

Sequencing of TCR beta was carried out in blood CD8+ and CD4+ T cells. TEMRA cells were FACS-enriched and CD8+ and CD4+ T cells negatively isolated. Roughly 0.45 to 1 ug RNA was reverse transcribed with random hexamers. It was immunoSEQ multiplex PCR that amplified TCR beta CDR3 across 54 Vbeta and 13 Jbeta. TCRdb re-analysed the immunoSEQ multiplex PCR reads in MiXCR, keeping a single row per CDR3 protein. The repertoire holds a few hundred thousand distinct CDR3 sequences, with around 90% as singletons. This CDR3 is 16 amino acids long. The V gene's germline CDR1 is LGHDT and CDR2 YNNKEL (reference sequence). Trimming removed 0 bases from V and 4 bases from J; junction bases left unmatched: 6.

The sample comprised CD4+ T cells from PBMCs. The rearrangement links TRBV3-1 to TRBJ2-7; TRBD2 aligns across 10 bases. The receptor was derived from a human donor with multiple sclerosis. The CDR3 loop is CASSQDSQREGYEQYF. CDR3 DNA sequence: TGTGCCAGCAGCCAAGATTCCCAGCGGGAGGGATACGAGCAGTACTTC.